The 7 T cell receptor beta chains given below trace back to one sample, sequenced in a study of shared clonotypes between healthy human individuals. CD45RO negativity and positive selection for CCR7 defined naive CD8 cells, a population that excluded terminally differentiated effector memory CD45RA+ cells. Using immunoSEQ multiplex PCR, the repertoire was profiled, and TCRdb retains in-frame clones only, with some absent. The sample consists of about 2.1 million clones, 93% of them appearing once. Source material: naive CD8+ T cells from PBMCs. The origin of the receptors is a man between 18 and 29 years old in good health. Some clones in this sample may be carry-over from other donors' samples.

The chain combines TRBV6-1 with TRBJ2-5; D is tentatively TRBD1 or TRBD2 (6 bases each). Per the germline V gene, CDR1 is MNHNS and CDR2 is SASEGT. The CDR3 runs to 15 residues. V gave up 3 bases and J gave up 1 base, with 12 bases separating them. The CDR3 sequence is CASSDPQGLQETQYF. The CDR3 region has the DNA TGTGCCAGCAGTGACCCACAGGGACTCCAAGAGACCCAGTACTTC.

The J gene is TRBJ2-5, the V gene TRBV5-1; 7 bases fit TRBD2. The CDR3 is 18 amino acids. V dropped 3 bases and J dropped 4; count of bases not matched to a gene: 18. From germline, CDR1 is SGHRS and CDR2 YFSETQ. The CDR3, as DNA: TGCGCCAGCAGCTCGACCGCACTAGCGCCTACGCCGAGAGAGACCCAGTACTTC. As protein: CASSSTALAPTPRETQYF.

V is TRBV11-1 and J is TRBJ2-5; TRBD2 aligns across 8 bases. The CDR3 is made up of 16 amino acids. Losses at the gene ends were 5 bases for V and 5 bases for J; bases not matched to a gene: 13. Germline-derived CDR1 and CDR2 are SGHAT and FQDESV (reference sequence). The CDR3 sequence is CASSETSGNPWETQYF. The CDR3 DNA reads TGTGCCAGCAGCGAAACTAGCGGAAACCCGTGGGAGACCCAGTACTTC.

V gene TRBV7-9 combines with J gene TRBJ2-2; TRBD1 matches 7 bases. CDR1 is SEHNR, CDR2 FQNEAQ, per germline (reference sequence). The CDR3 extends over 16 amino acids. V shed 8 bases, J shed 0 bases, and the junction held 9 bases outside the gene matches. The CDR3 DNA reads TGTGCCAGCCAGGCAGCCGGGACAGCGAACACCGGGGAGCTGTTTTTT. Translated: CASQAAGTANTGELFF.

This chain uses TRBV7-2 with TRBJ2-7; 11 nucleotides agree with TRBD1. The CDR3 has 15 residues. The V segment lost 5 bases and the J segment 4 bases; nucleotides outside the gene matches: 7. The germline gives CDR1 SGHTA, CDR2 FQGNSA. CDR3 in DNA: TGTGCCAGCAGCCCCCGGACAGGGGGCAAGTACGAGCAGTACTTC. Amino acids: CASSPRTGGKYEQYF.

V is TRBV28 and J is TRBJ1-5; no definite D call. Per the germline V gene, CDR1 is MDHEN and CDR2 is SYDVKM. The CDR3 has 16 residues. V gave up 2 bases and J gave up 2 bases, with 13 bases separating them. This chain's CDR3 is CASSLTLLSGNQPQHF. CDR3 sequence (DNA): TGTGCCAGCAGTTTAACTTTATTGTCGGGCAATCAGCCCCAGCATTTT.

This chain connects TRBV7-2 to TRBJ1-1; D may be TRBD1 (5 bases). CDR1 and CDR2 from the germline V gene are SGHTA and FQGNSA. The CDR3 covers 13 residues. Trimming took off 1 base at V and 12 bases at J, with 15 bases between the two ends. CDR3 region: CASSLGGAHLSFF. DNA of the CDR3: TGTGCCAGCAGCTTAGGCGGGGCCCACTTATCTTTCTTT.